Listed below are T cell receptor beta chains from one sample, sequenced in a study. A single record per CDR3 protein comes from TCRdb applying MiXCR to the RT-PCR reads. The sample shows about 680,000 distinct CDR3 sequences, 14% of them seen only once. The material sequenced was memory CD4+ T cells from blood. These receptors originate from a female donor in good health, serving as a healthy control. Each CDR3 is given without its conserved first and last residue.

ASRRGPDTEAF | TRBJ1-1 | TRBV7-3
ASSSPGLAGTGEQY | TRBJ2-7 | TRBV11-2
ASSLQGRGYEKLF | TRBJ1-4 | TRBV12-3/TRBV12-4
AIRSLTSGSYEQF | TRBJ2-1 | TRBV10-3
ASGGEDTEAF | TRBJ1-1 | TRBV6-1
ASSLGVHSPDTQY | TRBJ2-3 | TRBV12-3/TRBV12-4
ASSLEVTSGKLYNEQF | TRBJ2-1 | TRBV11-2
ASSYRFKGGGQPQH | TRBJ1-5 | TRBV6-2/TRBV6-3
ASSSDRYGGYT | TRBJ1-2 | TRBV27
ASSATRTSD | TRBJ2-7 | TRBV28
ASSLGTGDTDTQY | TRBJ2-3 | TRBV28
ASSLGGPFEQETQY | TRBJ2-5 | TRBV7-9
SARSGRTETQY | TRBJ2-5 | TRBV20-1
ASSLSPHTTEAF | TRBJ1-1 | TRBV7-3
ASSLDTSFFR | TRBJ1-2 | TRBV28
ASSLVAENTQY | TRBJ2-3 | TRBV11-3
ASSPGRVINQPQH | TRBJ1-5 | TRBV6-2/TRBV6-3
ASSLGFGTQETQY | TRBJ2-5 | TRBV5-1
ASSLEETTQY | TRBJ2-5 | TRBV5-1
ASSTQGGRQETQY | TRBJ2-5 | TRBV18
ASSDRGLSEKLF | TRBJ1-4 | TRBV27
ASSPDLYSYEQY | TRBJ2-7 | TRBV27
GSESGLGETQY | TRBJ2-5 | TRBV6-1
ASSRETGAKNIQY | TRBJ2-4 | TRBV11-2
ASSQGATDTQY | TRBJ2-3 | TRBV11-3
ASSSQALEQF | TRBJ2-1 | TRBV9
ASSGKTGAGSNQPQH | TRBJ1-5 | TRBV2
ASSQADRLDEQF | TRBJ2-1 | TRBV4-3
SARLPLASSSYEQY | TRBJ2-7 | TRBV20-1
AKTRDRGPYEQY | TRBJ2-7 | TRBV27
ASSLWGLITYEQY | TRBJ2-7 | TRBV12-3/TRBV12-4
ATFPALAGAATSTDTQY | TRBJ2-3 | TRBV10-3
ASSQGVDLAGVDTQY | TRBJ2-3 | TRBV4-3
ATSDSRQGNQPQH | TRBJ1-5 | TRBV24-1
ARSFQQGINGYT | TRBJ1-2 | TRBV27
ASSPRTGNNSPLH | TRBJ1-6 | TRBV18
ASSSPPGFRQETQY | TRBJ2-5 | TRBV11-1
ASSRDAAGRDTQY | TRBJ2-3 | TRBV18
ASSQQSRGGYT | TRBJ1-2 | TRBV6-1
ASSPSGSGAGEKLF | TRBJ1-4 | TRBV18
ASSWRGTQETQY | TRBJ2-5 | TRBV9
ASSLTGDYHEQY | TRBJ2-7 | TRBV5-5
ASISRRPPYEQY | TRBJ2-7 | TRBV27
SARIANSLQETQY | TRBJ2-5 | TRBV20-1
ASTGGREANTEAF | TRBJ1-1 | TRBV7-2
ASSWTGSTDTQY | TRBJ2-3 | TRBV7-9
ATSRAKREKLF | TRBJ1-4 | TRBV15
ASSAKGGDEKLF | TRBJ1-4 | TRBV5-1
ASSQTRTGSSYEQY | TRBJ2-7 | TRBV5-1
SVEKGSGNNEQF | TRBJ2-1 | TRBV29-1
ASSRTSGGRTDTQY | TRBJ2-3 | TRBV5-5
ATSGWTDSYNEQF | TRBJ2-1 | TRBV24-1
SVVRAGGSGNTIY | TRBJ1-3 | TRBV29-1
ASSLEGNQETQY | TRBJ2-5 | TRBV5-1
ATGTGVLSGANVLT | TRBJ2-6 | TRBV5-8